This T cell receptor beta chain was documented in a study of identical twins. General study findings and limits: Cord blood's abundant beta clonotypes had fewer insertions, unlike memory repertoires. Donors were not followed over many years; analysis was cross-sectional.

Trimming stripped 7 bases from V and 5 bases from J, with 14 bases between. The CDR3 consists of 13 residues. CDR1 MNHNS and CDR2 SASEGT come from the germline V gene. Comments on this clonotype: Its specificity is not known.

One entry per CDR3 protein, called by TCRdb with MiXCR from the 5' RACE reads. This repertoire shows around 500,000 distinct CDR3 sequences, more than 13% found once; its top ten account for roughly 0.5%. These data were also reused for a study on yellow fever vaccine responses in identical twins.

The chain is built from TRBV6-1 and TRBJ1-1, with D maybe TRBD1 (6 bases). The receptor was isolated from a woman under 30 in good health. The specimen sequenced was CD4+ T cells sorted from blood. The CDR3 spells CASIGDRRTEAFF. The CDR3 coding sequence is TGTGCCAGCATTGGAGACAGGAGAACTGAAGCTTTCTTT.